Here is one T cell receptor (beta chain) with its context. Per the germline V gene, CDR1 is SGHVS and CDR2 is FNYEAQ. The CDR3 length is 17 residues. The ends lost 1 base at V and 4 bases at J; junction bases unmatched: 12. Libraries were prepared by immunoSEQ multiplex PCR; TCRdb keeps only in-frame clonotypes and omits some of them. The data contain roughly 520,000 clones, 70% to 90% of them seen just once; the ten biggest clones take up 1.5% to 2%. This sample is part of a study of blood T cell repertoires in COVID-19. Sequencing input: PBMCs or T cells enriched from blood (not recorded which). This TCR was sampled from a woman in her forties who had recovered from COVID-19. The rearrangement links TRBV7-6 to TRBJ1-2, with 7 bases aligning to TRBD1. The CDR3 sequence: CASSLESRRTGGYGYTF. CDR3 sequence (DNA): TGTGCCAGCAGCTTAGAGTCCCGAAGGACAGGCGGCTATGGCTACACCTTC.